The 3 T cell receptor beta chains presented below share a single source sample, sequenced in a study of T-cell reconstitution after alpha-beta-depleted transplantation in children. Construction of the TCRbeta library involved unique molecular identifiers. TCRdb analysed the PCR reads with MiXCR anew, one entry per CDR3 protein. The data contain 280,000 or so distinct CDR3 sequences, about 9.9% of them singletons. The material sequenced was peripheral blood, taken 180 days after TCRalphabeta/CD19-depleted stem cell transplant. The receptors originated from a male patient aged 2-15 years who had a stem cell transplant for chronic granulomatous disease, so the T cells may come from the graft donor.

This clonotype was seen repeatedly, ten times or more. The chain carries TRBV4-1 and TRBJ1-1; tentatively, D is TRBD1 (6 bases). The germline V gene has CDR1 MGHRA and CDR2 YSYEKL. Trimming shortened V by 4 bases and J by 6 bases, and 18 bases separated the two germline ends. The CDR3 runs 15 residues. The CDR3 sequence: CASSRLAQGGAEAFF. As DNA, the CDR3 is TGCGCCAGCAGCCGCTTAGCACAGGGTGGCGCTGAAGCTTTCTTT.

This clonotype has at least ten counts. The V and J genes are TRBV12-3 or TRBV12-4 and TRBJ2-7; D remains ambiguous. Trimming removed 4 bases from V and 4 bases from J, with 14 bases in between. CDR3 size: 14 residues. The CDR3 region has the DNA TGTGCCAGCAGTTCCCCCCCCGGGCAATACGAGCAGTACTTC. Translating it yields CASSSPPGQYEQYF.

This clonotype appeared many times. The rearrangement joins TRBV10-3 to TRBJ1-3; D gene uncertain. CDR1 is ENHRY, CDR2 SYGVKD, per germline. Deletions cut 5 bases from V and 3 bases from J, with 5 bases between. The CDR3 is 12 residues long. This CDR3 is CAISLDGNTIYF. The CDR3 bases are TGTGCCATCAGTCTTGATGGAAACACCATATATTTT.